Following are 16 T cell receptor beta chains from one sample sequenced in a study of cytomegalovirus exposure and HLA in healthy donors. Both 60 Vbeta primers and 13 Jbeta primers went into the PCR. Assay: immunoSEQ multiplex PCR; the TCRdb copy retains only in-frame clones and omits some. This sample has about 120,000 clones; less than 80% occur once, and the top ten carry around 3.3%. Input material: PBMCs. The receptor set was obtained from a woman aged 45 to 65 in good health and CMV-seronegative.

The DNA for the CDR3 is TGTGCCAGCAGTTTCCAAGAGGGGCCCCAGCATTTT. It specifies CASSFQEGPQHF. This sequence joins TRBV28 and TRBJ1-5, with D hard to call. The germline V and J ends were trimmed by 3 bases and 9 bases, with 9 bases remaining between them. The CDR3 is 12 residues long. Germline CDR1 reads MDHEN; CDR2 reads SYDVKM.

This sequence joins TRBV15 and TRBJ1-3, with D perhaps TRBD1 (6 bases). Germline assignment: CDR1 LNHNV and CDR2 YYDKDF (reference sequence). The CDR3 length is 17 residues. V was shortened by 0 bases and J by 3 bases, with 15 bases between the two germline ends. CDR3 in amino acids: CATSRERAEGVGNTIYF. The CDR3 DNA is TGTGCCACCAGCAGAGAGAGGGCCGAGGGGGTTGGAAACACCATATATTTT.

V gene TRBV6-4 combines with J gene TRBJ1-1; possibly TRBD1 for D (5 bases). The CDR3 has 13 amino acids. CDR1 is MRHNA, CDR2 SNTAGT, per germline. Trimming removed 6 bases at V and 0 bases at J, with 8 bases between. Here the CDR3 reads CASREQVNTEAFF. CDR3 coding DNA: TGTGCCAGCAGGGAACAGGTGAACACTGAAGCTTTCTTT.

The CDR3 DNA sequence: TGTGCCAGCCGCCGGGACAGAGGTTACGAGCAGTACTTC. Translating it yields CASRRDRGYEQYF. This chain joins TRBV19 and TRBJ2-7, with TRBD1 identical over 7 bases. The CDR3 consists of 13 residues. Per germline, CDR1 LNHDA and CDR2 SQIVND (reference sequence). V lost 9 bases and J lost 4; bases outside the gene matches: 9. The entire variable domain, with the rest obtained from reference TRBV19 and TRBJ2-7, is as follows: DGGITQSPKYLFRKEGQNVTLSCEQNLNHDAMYWYRQDPGQGLRLIYYSQIVNDFQKGDIAEGYSVSREKKESFPLTVTSAQKNPTAFYLCASRRDRGYEQYFGPGTRLTVT.

This sequence joins TRBV29-1 and TRBJ1-1, with 9 bases fitting TRBD1. The CDR3 totals 13 residues. Germline V gives CDR1 SQVTM, CDR2 ANQGSEA. V gave up 6 bases and J gave up 5 bases; unmatched junction bases: 7. CDR3 DNA sequence: TGCAGCGTCGACAGGGGGTGGGGAACTGAAGCTTTCTTT. As protein: CSVDRGWGTEAFF.

The V and J genes are TRBV18 and TRBJ2-5; D unresolved. V was pared by 0 bases and J by 1 base, with 9 bases between. The germline V gene has CDR1 KGHSH and CDR2 LQKENI. This CDR3 comprises 15 residues. The chain's CDR3 is CASSPPSLTQETQYF. The CDR3 DNA reads as TGTGCCAGCTCACCACCTTCACTAACCCAAGAGACCCAGTACTTC.

The rearrangement links TRBV28 to TRBJ2-7, with 9 bases that match TRBD2. The V segment lost 8 bases and the J segment 3 bases; nucleotides outside the gene matches: 8. The V gene's germline CDR1 is MDHEN and CDR2 SYDVKM. The CDR3 has 14 residues. The CDR3 nucleotides are TGTGCCAGCCATTTAGAGCGGGAGGTCTACGAGCAGTACTTC. Its protein is CASHLEREVYEQYF.

The table lists this clone with a few counts. The junction does not match germline at one end; this may be a read error. The chain couples TRBV7-9 to TRBJ1-2; TRBD1 aligns across 7 bases. CDR1 and CDR2 (germline): SEHNR, FQNEAQ (reference sequence). CDR3 size: 15 residues. The CDR3, as DNA: TGTTCCAGCAGCCTACTAAGGGAAGGGGGCGGTGGCTACACCTTC. Encoded protein: CSSSLLREGGGGYTF. The entire variable domain, with the rest obtained from reference TRBV7-9 and TRBJ1-2, is as follows: DTGVSQNPRHKITKRGQNVTFRCDPISEHNRLYWYRQTLGQGPEFLTYFQNEAQLEKSRLLSDRFSAERPKGSFSTLEIQRTEQGDSAMYLCSSSLLREGGGGYTFGSGTRLTVV.

This chain connects TRBV2 to TRBJ1-3; D perhaps matches TRBD1 (5 bases). Germline-derived CDR1 and CDR2 are SNHLY and FYNNEI. Trimming pared 0 bases from V and 3 bases from J, leaving 15 bases between. The CDR3 has 17 residues. The CDR3 nucleotides read TGTGCCAGCAGTGAAGCCCACGGGGGGATTGATGGAAACACCATATATTTT. Translating gives CASSEAHGGIDGNTIYF.

The chain links TRBV27 to TRBJ1-1; weak D call: TRBD1 (5 bases). CDR3 size: 14 residues. The ends were cut back, 4 bases at V and 7 bases at J, with 16 bases in the middle. Germline-derived CDR1 and CDR2 are MNHEY and SMNVEV (reference sequence). The CDR3 spells CASSYGPRGFEAFF. The CDR3 DNA reads as TGTGCCAGCAGTTACGGCCCCCGGGGGTTTGAAGCTTTCTTT.

J is TRBJ2-1 and V is TRBV30, with 12 bases aligning to TRBD2. V lost 3 bases to trimming and J lost 2 bases; unmatched junction nucleotides: 8. Germline CDR1 reads GTSNPN; CDR2 reads SVGIG (reference sequence). The CDR3 has 17 amino acids. CDR3 amino acids: CAWRGLAGSSAYNEQFF. The CDR3 coding sequence is TGTGCCTGGAGAGGACTAGCGGGAAGTAGCGCCTACAATGAGCAGTTCTTC.

The chain links TRBV7-9 to TRBJ2-7, with D uncertain. This CDR3 is 14 amino acids long. Per the germline V gene, CDR1 is SEHNR and CDR2 is FQNEAQ (reference sequence). The V end was cut by 5 bases, the J end by 3 bases, with 14 bases between. CDR3 DNA: TGTGCCAGCAGCGAGCTCACAGCAAACTACGAGCAGTACTTC. Residues: CASSELTANYEQYF. The variable domain in full, with the rest retrieved from reference TRBV7-9 and TRBJ2-7, is DTGVSQNPRHKITKRGQNVTFRCDPISEHNRLYWYRQTLGQGPEFLTYFQNEAQLEKSRLLSDRFSAERPKGSFSTLEIQRTEQGDSAMYLCASSELTANYEQYFGPGTRLTVT.

The table lists this clone with a few counts. The chain carries TRBV7-6 and TRBJ2-7; 12 bases map to TRBD2. Germline assignment: CDR1 SGHVS and CDR2 FNYEAQ. Trimming cost V 7 bases and J 3 bases; bases outside gene matches: 4. The CDR3 spans 14 residues. CDR3: CASKRLAGVYEQYF. The CDR3 DNA sequence: TGTGCCAGCAAAAGACTAGCGGGGGTCTACGAGCAGTACTTC.

V usage is TRBV5-4 and J usage is TRBJ1-2; D is perhaps TRBD1 (5 bases). This CDR3 contains 14 residues. V lost 5 bases to trimming and J lost 4 bases, with 15 bases between them. Germline values: CDR1 SGHNT, CDR2 YYREEE (reference sequence). CDR3 bases: TGTGCCAGCAGGAAGAGAGGGGAGGGCTATGGCTACACCTTC. Translation: CASRKRGEGYGYTF.

The rearrangement joins TRBV7-2 to TRBJ1-5, with D perhaps TRBD1 (5 bases). Trimming pared 0 bases from V and 4 bases from J, leaving 10 bases between. The CDR3 has 15 amino acids. Germline lookup yields CDR1 SGHTA and CDR2 FQGNSA. In DNA form, the CDR3 reads TGTGCCAGCAGCTTAGCCAGGGCGTGGAATCAGCCCCAGCATTTT. Protein product: CASSLARAWNQPQHF.

The V call is TRBV10-3, the J call TRBJ2-5; 13 bases are shared with TRBD2. The CDR3 contains 14 residues. The junction had 0 bases not matched to a gene; V was cut back by 4 bases and J by 4 bases. The V gene's germline CDR1 is ENHRY and CDR2 SYGVKD. For the CDR3, the DNA is TGTGCCATCAGTGGGACTAGCGGGGGAGAGACCCAGTACTTC. The encoded protein is CAISGTSGGETQYF.